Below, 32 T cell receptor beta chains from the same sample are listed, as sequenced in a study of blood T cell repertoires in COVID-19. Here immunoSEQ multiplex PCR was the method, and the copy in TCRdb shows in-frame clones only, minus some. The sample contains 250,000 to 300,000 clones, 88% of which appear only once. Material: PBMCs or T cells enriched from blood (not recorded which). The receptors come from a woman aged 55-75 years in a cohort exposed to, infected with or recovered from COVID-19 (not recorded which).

CDR3 region: CASRQGGSTEAFF. In DNA, the CDR3 is TGTGCCAGTCGACAGGGGGGTTCGACTGAAGCTTTCTTT. The chain recombines TRBV3-1 (or the pseudogene TRBV3-2) with TRBJ1-1, with 9 positions matching TRBD1. Germline V gives CDR1 LGHDT, CDR2 YNNKEL (reference sequence). The CDR3 consists of 13 residues. J lost 5 bases, V lost 9 bases, and 7 bases had no gene match.

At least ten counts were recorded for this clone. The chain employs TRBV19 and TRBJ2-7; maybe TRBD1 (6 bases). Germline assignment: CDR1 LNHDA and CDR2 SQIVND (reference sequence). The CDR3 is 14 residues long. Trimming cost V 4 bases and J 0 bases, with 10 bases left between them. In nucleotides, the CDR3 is TGTGCCAGTAGTACACAGGGTATCTCCTACGAGCAGTACTTC. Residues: CASSTQGISYEQYF.

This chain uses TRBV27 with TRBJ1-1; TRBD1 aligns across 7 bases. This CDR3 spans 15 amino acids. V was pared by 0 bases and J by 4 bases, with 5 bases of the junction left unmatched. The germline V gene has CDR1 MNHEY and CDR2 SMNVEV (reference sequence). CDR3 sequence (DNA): TGTGCCAGCAGTTTATCAGGGGGCGGCGGCACTGAAGCTTTCTTT. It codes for CASSLSGGGGTEAFF.

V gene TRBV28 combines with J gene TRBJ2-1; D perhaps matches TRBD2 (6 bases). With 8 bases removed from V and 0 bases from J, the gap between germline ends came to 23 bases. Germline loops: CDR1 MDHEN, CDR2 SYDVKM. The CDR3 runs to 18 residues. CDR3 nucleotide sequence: TGTGCCAGCTTTCCGGGACTGGACCAACTTTTCTCCTACAATGAGCAGTTCTTC. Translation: CASFPGLDQLFSYNEQFF.

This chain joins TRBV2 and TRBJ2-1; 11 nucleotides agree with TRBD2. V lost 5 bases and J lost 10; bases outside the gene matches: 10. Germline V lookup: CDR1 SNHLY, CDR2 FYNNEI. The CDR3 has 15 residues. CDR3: CASSMLAGGQGEQFF. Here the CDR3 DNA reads TGTGCCAGCAGTATGCTAGCGGGAGGACAGGGGGAGCAGTTCTTC.

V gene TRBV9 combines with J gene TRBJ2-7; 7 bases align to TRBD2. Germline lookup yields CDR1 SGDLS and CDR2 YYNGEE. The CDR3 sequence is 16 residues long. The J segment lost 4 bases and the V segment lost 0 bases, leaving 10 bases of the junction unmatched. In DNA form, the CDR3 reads TGTGCCAGCAGCGTAGGGGGAGCGGGACTTTCTTACGAGCAGTACTTC. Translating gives CASSVGGAGLSYEQYF.

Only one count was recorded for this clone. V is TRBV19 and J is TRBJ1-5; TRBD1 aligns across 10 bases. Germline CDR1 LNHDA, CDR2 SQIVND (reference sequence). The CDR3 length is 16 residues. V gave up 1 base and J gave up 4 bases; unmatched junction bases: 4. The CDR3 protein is CASSIGQGAGNQPQHF. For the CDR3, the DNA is TGTGCCAGTAGTATAGGACAGGGGGCTGGGAATCAGCCCCAGCATTTT.

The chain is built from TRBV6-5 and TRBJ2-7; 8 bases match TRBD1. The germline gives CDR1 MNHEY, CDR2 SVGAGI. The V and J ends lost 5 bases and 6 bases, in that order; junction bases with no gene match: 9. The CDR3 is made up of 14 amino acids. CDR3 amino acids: CASSKQGEGGEQYF. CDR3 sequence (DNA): TGTGCCAGCAGTAAACAGGGGGAAGGTGGCGAGCAGTACTTC.

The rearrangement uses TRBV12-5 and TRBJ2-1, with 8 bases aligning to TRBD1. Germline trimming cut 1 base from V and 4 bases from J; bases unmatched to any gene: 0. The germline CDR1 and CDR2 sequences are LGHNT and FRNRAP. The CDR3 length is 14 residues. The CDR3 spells CASGLGTGYNEQFF. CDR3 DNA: TGTGCTAGTGGTTTGGGGACAGGGTACAATGAGCAGTTCTTC.

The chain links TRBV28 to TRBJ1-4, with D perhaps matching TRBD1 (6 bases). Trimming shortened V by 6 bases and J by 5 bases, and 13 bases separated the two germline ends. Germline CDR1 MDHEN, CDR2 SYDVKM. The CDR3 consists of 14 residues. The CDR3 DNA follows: TGTGCCAGCAGACGAGACAGGCTAAATGAAAAACTGTTTTTT. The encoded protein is CASRRDRLNEKLFF.

The CDR3 sequence: CASSLLSRGPVFNRNSPLHF. In DNA form, the CDR3 reads TGTGCCAGCAGTTTATTATCCAGGGGGCCCGTTTTTAATCGTAATTCACCCCTCCACTTT. V usage is TRBV28 and J usage is TRBJ1-6; 8 nucleotides agree with TRBD1. From germline, CDR1 is MDHEN and CDR2 SYDVKM. This CDR3 has 20 amino acids. V dropped 1 base and J dropped 6; count of bases not matched to a gene: 17. The entire variable domain, with the rest obtained from reference TRBV28 and TRBJ1-6, is as follows: DVKVTQSSRYLVKRTGEKVFLECVQDMDHENMFWYRQDPGLGLRLIYFSYDVKMKEKGDIPEGYSVSREKKERFSLILESASTNQTSMYLCASSLLSRGPVFNRNSPLHFGNGTRLTVT.

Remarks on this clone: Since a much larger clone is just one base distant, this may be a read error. The CDR3 sequence: CASSHDPGIPRELFF. In DNA form, the CDR3 reads TGTGCTAGCAGCCACGACCCCGGGATACCCAGGGAGCTGTTTTTT. This rearrangement joins TRBV7-7 to TRBJ2-2; D may be TRBD2 (5 bases). Germline-derived CDR1 and CDR2 are SSHAT and FNYEAQ (reference sequence). The CDR3 consists of 15 residues.

CDR3 coding DNA: TGTGCCACCTTGGGACTGATCATCAGTCAGCCCCAGCATTTT. Translation gives CATLGLIISQPQHF. The gene calls are TRBV6-5 and TRBJ1-5; D may be TRBD1 (5 bases). Germline CDR1 and CDR2: MNHEY and SVGAGI. The CDR3 covers 14 residues. Trimming shortened V by 10 bases and J by 6 bases, and 19 bases separated the two germline ends.

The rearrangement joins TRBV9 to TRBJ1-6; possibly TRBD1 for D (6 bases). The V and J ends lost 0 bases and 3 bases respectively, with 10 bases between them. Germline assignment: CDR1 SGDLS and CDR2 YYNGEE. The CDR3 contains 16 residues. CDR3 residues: CASSVGGGIYNSPLHF. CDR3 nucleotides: TGTGCCAGCAGCGTAGGTGGGGGCATCTATAATTCACCCCTCCACTTT.

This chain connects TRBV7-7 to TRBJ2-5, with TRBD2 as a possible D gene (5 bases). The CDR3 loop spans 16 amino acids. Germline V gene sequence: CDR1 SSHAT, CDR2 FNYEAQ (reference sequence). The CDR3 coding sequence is TGTGCTAGCCTTAGAGGGAAGCGGAGTTACCAAGAGACCCAGTACTTC. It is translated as CASLRGKRSYQETQYF.

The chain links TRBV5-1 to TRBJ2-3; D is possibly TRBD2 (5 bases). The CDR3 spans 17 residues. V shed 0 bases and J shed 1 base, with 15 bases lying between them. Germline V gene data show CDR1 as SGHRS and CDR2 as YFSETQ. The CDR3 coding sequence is TGCGCCAGCAGCTTGGCCGAGGACTTTCTGGGCACAGATACGCAGTATTTT. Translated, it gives CASSLAEDFLGTDTQYF. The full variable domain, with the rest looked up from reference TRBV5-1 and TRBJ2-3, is KAGVTQTPRYLIKTRGQQVTLSCSPISGHRSVSWYQQTPGQGLQFLFEYFSETQRNKGNFPGRFSGRQFSNSRSEMNVSTLELGDSALYLCASSLAEDFLGTDTQYFGPGTRLTVL.

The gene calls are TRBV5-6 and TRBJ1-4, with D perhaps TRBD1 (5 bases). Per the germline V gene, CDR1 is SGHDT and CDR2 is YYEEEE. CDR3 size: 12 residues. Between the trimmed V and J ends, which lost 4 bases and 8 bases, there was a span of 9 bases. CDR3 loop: CASSGDSEKLFF. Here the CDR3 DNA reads TGTGCCAGCAGCGGTGACAGCGAAAAACTGTTTTTT.

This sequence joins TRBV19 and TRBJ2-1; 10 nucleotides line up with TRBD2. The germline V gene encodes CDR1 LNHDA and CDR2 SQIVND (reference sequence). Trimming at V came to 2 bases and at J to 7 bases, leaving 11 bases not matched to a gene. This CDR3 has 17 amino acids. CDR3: CASSIIGLSSGRNEQFF. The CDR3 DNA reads TGTGCCAGTAGTATAATCGGTTTGTCTAGCGGGAGAAATGAGCAGTTCTTC.

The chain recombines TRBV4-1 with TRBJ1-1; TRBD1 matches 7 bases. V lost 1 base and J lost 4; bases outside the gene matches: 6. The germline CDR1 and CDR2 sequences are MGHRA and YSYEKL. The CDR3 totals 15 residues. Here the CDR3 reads CASSQVSTGATEAFF. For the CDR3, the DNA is TGCGCCAGCAGCCAAGTCTCCACAGGGGCCACTGAAGCTTTCTTT.

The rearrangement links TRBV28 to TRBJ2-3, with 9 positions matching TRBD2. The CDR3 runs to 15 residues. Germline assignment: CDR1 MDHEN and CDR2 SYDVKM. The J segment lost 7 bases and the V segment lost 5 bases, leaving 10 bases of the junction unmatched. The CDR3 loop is CASSPPGLASNTQYF. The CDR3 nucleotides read TGTGCCAGCAGTCCACCGGGACTAGCCTCTAATACGCAGTATTTT.

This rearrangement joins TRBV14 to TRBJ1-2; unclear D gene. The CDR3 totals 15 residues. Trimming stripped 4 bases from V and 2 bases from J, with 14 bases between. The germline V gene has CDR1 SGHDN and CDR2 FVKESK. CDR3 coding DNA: TGTGCCAGCAGCCGAAAAGCGGACGGGAACTATGGCTACACCTTC. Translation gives CASSRKADGNYGYTF.

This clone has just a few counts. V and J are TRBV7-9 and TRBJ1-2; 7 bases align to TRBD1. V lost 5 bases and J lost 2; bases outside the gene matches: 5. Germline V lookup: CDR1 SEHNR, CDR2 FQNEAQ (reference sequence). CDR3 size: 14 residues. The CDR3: CASSPGTVNYGYTF. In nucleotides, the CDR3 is TGTGCCAGCAGCCCCGGGACAGTAAACTATGGCTACACCTTC.

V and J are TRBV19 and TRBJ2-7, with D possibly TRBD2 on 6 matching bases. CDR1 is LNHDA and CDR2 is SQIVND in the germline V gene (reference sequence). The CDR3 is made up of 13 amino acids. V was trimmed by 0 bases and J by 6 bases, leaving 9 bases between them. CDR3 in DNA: TGTGCCAGTAGTATAGATGGGACTCGCGAGCAGTACTTC. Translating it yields CASSIDGTREQYF.

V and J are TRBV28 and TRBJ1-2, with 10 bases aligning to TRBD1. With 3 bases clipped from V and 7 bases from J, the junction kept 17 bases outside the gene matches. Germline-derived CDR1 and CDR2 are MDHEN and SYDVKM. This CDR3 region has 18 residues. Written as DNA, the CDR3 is TGTGCCAGCAGTTTTGGGGCGGGACAGGGGCCTTTTGGGGGTGGCTACACCTTC. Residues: CASSFGAGQGPFGGGYTF.

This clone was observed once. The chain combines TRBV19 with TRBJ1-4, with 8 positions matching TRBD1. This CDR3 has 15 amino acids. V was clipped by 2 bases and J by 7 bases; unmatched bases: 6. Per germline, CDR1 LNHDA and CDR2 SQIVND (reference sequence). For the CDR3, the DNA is TGTGCCAGTAGTATACAGGGGGCGAGAGGTGAAAAACTGTTTTTT. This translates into CASSIQGARGEKLFF.

The CDR3 protein is CASSLIALNEQFF. The CDR3 DNA reads TGTGCCAGTAGTCTGATAGCCTTGAATGAGCAGTTCTTC. The chain is built from TRBV19 and TRBJ2-1; no definite D call. This CDR3 spans 13 amino acids. Germline values: CDR1 LNHDA, CDR2 SQIVND (reference sequence). The germline V and J ends were trimmed by 5 bases and 7 bases, with 12 bases remaining between them.

Here the CDR3 reads CASGSGGNSPLHF. The CDR3 bases are TGTGCCAGCGGTTCAGGGGGAAATTCACCCCTCCACTTT. The gene calls are TRBV3-1 (or the pseudogene TRBV3-2) and TRBJ1-6, with TRBD1 matching 7 bases. The CDR3 has 13 amino acids. Trimming cost V 8 bases and J 7 bases; bases outside gene matches: 5. The V gene's germline CDR1 is LGHDT and CDR2 YNNKEL (reference sequence).

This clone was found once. CDR3 protein: CASSLDRGDLYEQYF. CDR3 sequence (DNA): TGTGCCAGCAGCTTAGACAGGGGGGACCTTTACGAGCAGTACTTC. The gene calls are TRBV7-3 and TRBJ2-7, with 9 bases that match TRBD1. The germline V gene has CDR1 SGHTA and CDR2 FQGTGA. CDR3 size: 15 residues. Trimming cost V 2 bases and J 4 bases; bases outside gene matches: 6.

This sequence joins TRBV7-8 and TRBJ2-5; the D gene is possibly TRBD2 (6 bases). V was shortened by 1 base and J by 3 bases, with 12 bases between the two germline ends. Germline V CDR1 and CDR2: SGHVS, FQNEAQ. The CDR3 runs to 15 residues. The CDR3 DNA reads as TGTGCCAGCAGCTTAGAAGCGGGTGGTAAAGAGACCCAGTACTTC. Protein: CASSLEAGGKETQYF. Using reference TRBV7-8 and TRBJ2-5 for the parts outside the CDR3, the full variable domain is GAGVSQSPRYKVAKRGQDVALRCDPISGHVSLFWYQQALGQGPEFLTYFQNEAQLDKSGLPSDRFFAERPEGSVSTLKIQRTQQEDSAVYLCASSLEAGGKETQYFGPGTRLLVL.

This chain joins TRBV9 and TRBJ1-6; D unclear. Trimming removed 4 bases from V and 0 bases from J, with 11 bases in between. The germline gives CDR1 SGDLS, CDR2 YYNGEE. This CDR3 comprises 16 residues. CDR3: CASSPRQSSYNSPLHF. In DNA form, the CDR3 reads TGTGCCAGCAGCCCCAGACAAAGCTCCTATAATTCACCCCTCCACTTT. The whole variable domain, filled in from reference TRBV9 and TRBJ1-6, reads DSGVTQTPKHLITATGQRVTLRCSPRSGDLSVYWYQQSLDQGLQFLIQYYNGEERAKGNILERFSAQQFPDLHSELNLSSLELGDSALYFCASSPRQSSYNSPLHFGNGTRLTVT.

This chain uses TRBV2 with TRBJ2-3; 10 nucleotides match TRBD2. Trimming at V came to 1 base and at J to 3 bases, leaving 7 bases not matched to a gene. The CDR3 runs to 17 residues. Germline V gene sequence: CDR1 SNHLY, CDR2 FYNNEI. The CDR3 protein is CASSEVSLAGETDTQYF. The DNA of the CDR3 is TGTGCCAGCAGTGAAGTGTCGCTAGCGGGAGAGACAGATACGCAGTATTTT.

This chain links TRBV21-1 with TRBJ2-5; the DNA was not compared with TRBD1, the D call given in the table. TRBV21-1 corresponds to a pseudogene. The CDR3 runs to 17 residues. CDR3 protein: CASSKARTGGDQETQYF. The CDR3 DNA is TGTGCCAGCAGCAAAGCGAGGACAGGGGGGGACCAAGAGACCCAGTACTTC.